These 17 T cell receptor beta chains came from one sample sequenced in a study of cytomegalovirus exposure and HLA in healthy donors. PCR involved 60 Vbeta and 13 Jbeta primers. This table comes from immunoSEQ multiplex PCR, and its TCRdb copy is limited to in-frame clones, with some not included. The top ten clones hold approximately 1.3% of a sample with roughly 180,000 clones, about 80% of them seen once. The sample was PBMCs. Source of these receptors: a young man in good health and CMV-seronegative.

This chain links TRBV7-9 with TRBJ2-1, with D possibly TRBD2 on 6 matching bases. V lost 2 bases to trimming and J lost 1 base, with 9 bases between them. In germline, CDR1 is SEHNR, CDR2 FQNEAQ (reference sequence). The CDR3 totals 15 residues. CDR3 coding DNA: TGTGCCAGCAGCTTATGGCGGGGTTCCTACAATGAGCAGTTCTTC. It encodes CASSLWRGSYNEQFF. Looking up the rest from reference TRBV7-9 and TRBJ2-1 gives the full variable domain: DTGVSQNPRHKITKRGQNVTFRCDPISEHNRLYWYRQTLGQGPEFLTYFQNEAQLEKSRLLSDRFSAERPKGSFSTLEIQRTEQGDSAMYLCASSLWRGSYNEQFFGPGTRLTVL.

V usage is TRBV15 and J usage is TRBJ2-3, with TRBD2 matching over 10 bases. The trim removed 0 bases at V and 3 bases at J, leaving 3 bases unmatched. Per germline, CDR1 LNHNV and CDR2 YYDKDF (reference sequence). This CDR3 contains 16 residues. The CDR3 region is CATSRESGGGTDTQYF. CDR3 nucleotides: TGTGCCACCAGCAGAGAGAGCGGGGGGGGTACAGATACGCAGTATTTT.

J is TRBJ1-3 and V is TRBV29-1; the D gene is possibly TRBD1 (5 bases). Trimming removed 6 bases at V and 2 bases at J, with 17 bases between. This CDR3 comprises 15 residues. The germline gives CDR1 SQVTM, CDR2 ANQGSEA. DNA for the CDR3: TGCAGCGTGGACCCGGGTCTGGGGCCTGGAAACACCATATATTTT. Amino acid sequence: CSVDPGLGPGNTIYF. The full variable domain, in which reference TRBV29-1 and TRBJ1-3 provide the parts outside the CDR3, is SAVISQKPSRDICQRGTSLTIQCQVDSQVTMMFWYRQQPGQSLTLIATANQGSEATYESGFVIDKFPISRPNLTFSTLTVSNMSPEDSSIYLCSVDPGLGPGNTIYFGEGSWLTVV.

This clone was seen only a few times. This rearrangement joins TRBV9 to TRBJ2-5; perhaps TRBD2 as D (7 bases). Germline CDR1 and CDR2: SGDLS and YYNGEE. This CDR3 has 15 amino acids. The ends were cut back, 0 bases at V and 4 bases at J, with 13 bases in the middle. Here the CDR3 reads CASSVGGGAGETQYF. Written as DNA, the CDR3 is TGTGCCAGCAGCGTAGGGGGGGGCGCGGGAGAGACCCAGTACTTC.

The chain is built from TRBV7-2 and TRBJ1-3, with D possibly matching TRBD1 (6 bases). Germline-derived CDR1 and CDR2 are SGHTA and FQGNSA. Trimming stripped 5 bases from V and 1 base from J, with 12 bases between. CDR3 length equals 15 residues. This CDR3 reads CASSPPGESGNTIYF. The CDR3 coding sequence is TGTGCCAGCAGCCCCCCAGGGGAATCTGGAAACACCATATATTTT.

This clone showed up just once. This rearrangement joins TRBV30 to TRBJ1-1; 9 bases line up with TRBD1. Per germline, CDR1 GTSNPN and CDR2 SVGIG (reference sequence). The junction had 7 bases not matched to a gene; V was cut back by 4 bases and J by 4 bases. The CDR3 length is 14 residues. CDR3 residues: CAWIRQTGGTEAFF. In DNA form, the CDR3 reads TGTGCCTGGATACGACAGACAGGGGGCACTGAAGCTTTCTTT.

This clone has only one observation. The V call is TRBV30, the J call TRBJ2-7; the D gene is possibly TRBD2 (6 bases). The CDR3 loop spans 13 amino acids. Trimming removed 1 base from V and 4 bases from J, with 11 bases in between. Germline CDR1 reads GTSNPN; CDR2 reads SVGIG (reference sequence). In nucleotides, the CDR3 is TGTGCCTGGAGTGGCGGGGCCCCATACGAGCAGTACTTC. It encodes CAWSGGAPYEQYF.

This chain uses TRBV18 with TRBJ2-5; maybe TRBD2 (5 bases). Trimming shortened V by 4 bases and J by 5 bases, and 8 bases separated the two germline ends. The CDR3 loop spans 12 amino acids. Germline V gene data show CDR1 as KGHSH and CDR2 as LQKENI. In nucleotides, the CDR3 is TGTGCCAGCTCACTTCCGGGGGAGACCCAGTACTTC. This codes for CASSLPGETQYF.

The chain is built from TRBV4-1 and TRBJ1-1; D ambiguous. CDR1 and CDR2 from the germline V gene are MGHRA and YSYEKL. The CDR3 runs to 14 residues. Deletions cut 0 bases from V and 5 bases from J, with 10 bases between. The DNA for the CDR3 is TGCGCCAGCAGCCAAGATCGCGGCTTAACTGAAGCTTTCTTT. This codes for CASSQDRGLTEAFF.

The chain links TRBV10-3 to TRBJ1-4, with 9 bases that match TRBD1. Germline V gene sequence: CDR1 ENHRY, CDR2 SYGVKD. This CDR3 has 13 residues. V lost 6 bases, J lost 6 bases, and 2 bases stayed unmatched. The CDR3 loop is CAISRDRDEKLFF. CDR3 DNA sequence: TGTGCCATCAGCCGGGACAGGGATGAAAAACTGTTTTTT.

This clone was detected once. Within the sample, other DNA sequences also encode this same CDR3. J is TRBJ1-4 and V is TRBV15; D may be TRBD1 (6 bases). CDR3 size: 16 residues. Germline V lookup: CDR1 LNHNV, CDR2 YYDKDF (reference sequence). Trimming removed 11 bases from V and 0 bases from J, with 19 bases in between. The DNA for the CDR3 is TGTGCCTCCACGACAGGCCCTGCCACAACTAATGAAAAACTGTTTTTT. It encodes CASTTGPATTNEKLFF.

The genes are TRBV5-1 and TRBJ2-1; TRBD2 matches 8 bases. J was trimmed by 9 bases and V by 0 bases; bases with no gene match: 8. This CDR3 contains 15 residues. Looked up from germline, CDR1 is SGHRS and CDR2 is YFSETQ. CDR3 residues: CASSLAGRADGEQFF. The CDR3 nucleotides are TGCGCCAGCAGCTTGGCCGGGAGGGCCGATGGTGAGCAGTTCTTC.

CDR3 coding DNA: TGTGCCAGCAGCAAAGCTCTCCAGGGGGTACGCTACGAGCAGTACTTC. This gives the protein CASSKALQGVRYEQYF. V gene TRBV21-1 combines with J gene TRBJ2-7; the D segment call TRBD1 is taken from the table without a DNA check. TRBV21-1 is a known pseudogene. The length of the CDR3 is 16 residues.

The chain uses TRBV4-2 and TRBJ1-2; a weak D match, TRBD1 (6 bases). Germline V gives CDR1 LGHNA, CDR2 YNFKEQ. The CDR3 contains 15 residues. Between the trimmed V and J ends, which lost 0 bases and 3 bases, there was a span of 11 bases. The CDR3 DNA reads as TGTGCCAGCAGCCAAGAGGGGGACACATACTATGGCTACACCTTC. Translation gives CASSQEGDTYYGYTF.

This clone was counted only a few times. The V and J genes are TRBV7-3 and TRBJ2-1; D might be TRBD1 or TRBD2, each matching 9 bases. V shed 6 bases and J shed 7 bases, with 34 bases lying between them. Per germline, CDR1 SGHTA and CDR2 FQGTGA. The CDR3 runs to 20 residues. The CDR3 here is CASSFNDRGVVAGAANEQFF. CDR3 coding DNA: TGTGCCAGCAGTTTTAATGACAGGGGGGTAGTAGCGGGAGCTGCGAATGAGCAGTTCTTC.

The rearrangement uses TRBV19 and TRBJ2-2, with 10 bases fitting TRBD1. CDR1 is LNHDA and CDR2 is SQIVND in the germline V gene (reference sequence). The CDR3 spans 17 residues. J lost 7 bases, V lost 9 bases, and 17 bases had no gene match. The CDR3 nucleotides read TGTGCCAGCAAATCGCTAACCGGGACAGGGGCGGTCGGGGAGCTGTTTTTT. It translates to CASKSLTGTGAVGELFF.

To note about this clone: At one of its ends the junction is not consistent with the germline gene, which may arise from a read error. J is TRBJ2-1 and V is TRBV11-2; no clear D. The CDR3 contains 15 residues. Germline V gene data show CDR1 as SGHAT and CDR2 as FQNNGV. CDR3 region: CASSLDHYSHNEQFF. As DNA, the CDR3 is TGTGCCAGCAGCTTAGATCACTACTCCCACAATGAGCAGTTCTTC.